This record looks at one T cell receptor beta chain sequence and its context. Its antigen remains unidentified. The data are from a study of cytomegalovirus exposure and HLA in healthy donors. Study-wide results and limits: In an earlier analysis, most TCR beta V segments were productive about 90% or about 30% of the time. A later analysis linked a missense DCLRE1C variant to TCR beta V- and J-gene trimming. Near-uniform donor sequencing depth was presumed by presence/absence analyses.

Germline V gene sequence: CDR1 MNHNS, CDR2 SASEGT. V shed 10 bases and J shed 2 bases, with 12 bases lying between them. The CDR3 has 12 residues. The PCR had 60 Vbeta and 13 Jbeta primers. Produced via immunoSEQ multiplex PCR; TCRdb's table is partial and in-frame only. The sample table includes 96,000 or so clones. This rearrangement joins TRBV6-1 to TRBJ2-7; weak D call: TRBD1 (6 bases). This clonotype originated in a woman aged 25 to 39 in good health and CMV-seronegative. Input material: PBMCs. The CDR3 nucleotides are TGTGCCACCGACAGGACCCCCTACGAGCAGTACTTC. This sequence encodes CATDRTPYEQYF.